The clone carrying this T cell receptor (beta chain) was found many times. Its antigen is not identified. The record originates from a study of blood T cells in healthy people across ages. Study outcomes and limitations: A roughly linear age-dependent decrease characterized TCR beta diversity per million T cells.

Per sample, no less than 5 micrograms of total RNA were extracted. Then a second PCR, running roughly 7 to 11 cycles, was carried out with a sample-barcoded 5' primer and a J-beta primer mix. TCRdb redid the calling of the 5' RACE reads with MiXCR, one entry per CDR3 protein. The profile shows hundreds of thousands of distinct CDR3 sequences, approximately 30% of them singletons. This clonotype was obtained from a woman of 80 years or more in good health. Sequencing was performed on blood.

CDR3 nucleotides: TGCAGTGCTAGAGGAACAAGACAAGAGACCCAGTACTTC. It translates to CSARGTRQETQYF. The V call is TRBV20-1, the J call TRBJ2-5; D remains ambiguous. CDR1 and CDR2 from the germline V gene are DFQATT and SNEGSKA (reference sequence). V was trimmed by 1 base and J by 2 bases, leaving 8 bases between them. This CDR3 contains 13 residues.